This is a list of T cell receptor beta chains from one sample in a study of blood T cells in healthy people across ages. TCRdb reanalysed the 5' RACE reads using MiXCR and keeps one entry per CDR3 protein. The sample lists over 750,000 distinct CDR3 sequences, 20% to 25% occurring once. This same sample was also part of a study on T cells of mothers and their children.

Material for sequencing was blood. These receptor sequences come from a boy younger than 18 in good health. The conserved cysteine and the conserved F or W are not part of the CDR3 here.

v_gene,CDR3aa
TRBV20-1,SASLTGIAYEQY
TRBV3-1,ASSQDWARAQETQY
TRBV29-1,SVEEEIRRQQY
TRBV7-2,ASSDGPNSEQF
TRBV28,ASKRAGELF
TRBV6-6,ASSWTKLETQY
TRBV7-9,ASSFSGGSLTDTQY
TRBV13,ASSFPWQGQETQY
TRBV2,ASNRLAQETQY
TRBV20-1,SASSTEGEYT
TRBV2,ASSEKGQGIDTQY
TRBV29-1,SVAPQGTVYGYT
TRBV5-1,ASSPGLAGDSYEQY
TRBV19,ASSIGTMGGQPQH
TRBV12-3/TRBV12-4,ASRGQGHEQY
TRBV4-2,ASSPGTSGRSHEQF
TRBV29-1,SADPHRNTEAF
TRBV29-1,SVSGRANNEQF
TRBV4-3,ASSQDKGHEQY
TRBV7-6,ASSLEPGSPTEAF
TRBV4-3,ASSQVGPGVNTEAF
TRBV6-2/TRBV6-3,ASRTVGGTDNEQF
TRBV7-9,ASSLGDARNEQF
TRBV4-3,ASSQDLGQGVDIQY